This T cell receptor (beta chain) was documented in a study of cytomegalovirus exposure and HLA in healthy donors. General study results and limits: Presence/absence results assume similar sequencing depth per donor, which may not hold. According to the study, 160 or so TCR beta chains were cytomegalovirus-associated.

Points on this clone: Its antigen remains unidentified.

It was with 60 Vbeta and 13 Jbeta primers that the PCR ran. Per the original data handling: Some 11 million of the 80 million or so unique TCR beta chains counted in a later analysis were shared. Measured with immunoSEQ multiplex PCR; TCRdb has only the in-frame clones, and not every one. The D gene and trimming were derived from the DNA, and the V and J assignments and clone size from that table. The sample includes under 120,000 clones, 70% seen only once; the top ten take around 9.9%. The germline CDR1 and CDR2 sequences are SGHTA and FQGNSA. J was trimmed by 0 bases and V by 5 bases; bases with no gene match: 5. The CDR3 is 15 amino acids.

The V gene is TRBV7-2, the J gene TRBJ1-2, with 8 bases matching TRBD1. The origin of this receptor is a man aged 35-49 years in good health and CMV-seropositive. The sample consisted of PBMCs. The CDR3 DNA is TGTGCCAGCAGCCAGGGGGCCTTAGCTAACTATGGCTACACCTTC. Translation gives CASSQGALANYGYTF.